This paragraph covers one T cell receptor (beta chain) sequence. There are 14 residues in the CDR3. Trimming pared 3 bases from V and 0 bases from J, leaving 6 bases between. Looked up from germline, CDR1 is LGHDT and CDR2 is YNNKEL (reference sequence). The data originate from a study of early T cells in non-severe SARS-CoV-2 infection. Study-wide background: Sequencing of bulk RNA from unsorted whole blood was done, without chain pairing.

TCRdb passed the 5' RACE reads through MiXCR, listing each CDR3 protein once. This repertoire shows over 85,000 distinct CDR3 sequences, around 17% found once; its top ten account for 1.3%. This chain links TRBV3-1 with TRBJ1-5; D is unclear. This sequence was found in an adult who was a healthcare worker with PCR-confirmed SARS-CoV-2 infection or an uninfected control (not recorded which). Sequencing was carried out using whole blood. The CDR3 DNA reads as TGTGCCAGCAGCCACGGCCATAGCAATCAGCCCCAGCATTTT. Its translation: CASSHGHSNQPQHF.